Following are 18 T cell receptor beta chains from one sample sequenced in a study of human thymus T cells. Produced via immunoSEQ multiplex PCR; TCRdb's table is partial and in-frame only. The repertoire includes 55,000 to 70,000 clones, 94% of them detected once, and approximately 6% sits in the top ten. The sequencing sample was made of blood. These TCRs come from a boy younger than two with a congenital heart defect but otherwise immunologically healthy.

The genes are TRBV7-2 and TRBJ2-7; no firm D call. CDR3 size: 13 residues. CDR1 is SGHTA, CDR2 FQGNSA, per germline. V lost 5 bases and J lost 5, with 13 bases in between. The CDR3 reads CASSAYTEHEQYF. The CDR3 DNA is TGTGCCAGCAGCGCTTATACGGAGCACGAGCAGTACTTC.

The V call is TRBV5-6, the J call TRBJ2-7; D may match TRBD1 or TRBD2 (5 bases each). Trimming took 7 bases from V and 1 from J, leaving 21 bases between them. The CDR3 length is 16 residues. Germline CDR1 is SGHDT and CDR2 is YYEEEE. CDR3 region: CASSQNGAGPSYEQYF. The CDR3 nucleotides are TGTGCCAGCTCTCAGAACGGGGCAGGTCCATCCTACGAGCAGTACTTC.

This chain connects TRBV27 to TRBJ1-1; no definite D call. The CDR3 contains 15 residues. V was shortened by 6 bases and J by 1 base, with 15 bases between the two germline ends. The germline CDR1 and CDR2 sequences are MNHEY and SMNVEV (reference sequence). The CDR3 is CASSRSGEKNTEAFF. Here the CDR3 DNA reads TGTGCCAGCAGCCGATCTGGGGAGAAGAACACTGAAGCTTTCTTT.

This chain links TRBV28 with TRBJ1-2; 9 positions match TRBD1. This CDR3 contains 15 residues. CDR1 MDHEN and CDR2 SYDVKM come from the germline V gene. With 4 bases clipped from V and 4 bases from J, the junction kept 7 bases outside the gene matches. CDR3 sequence (DNA): TGTGCCAGCAGTTCCACAGGGGGCGCCCGCTATGGCTACACCTTC. Translated, it gives CASSSTGGARYGYTF.

This clone showed up just once. J is TRBJ2-5 and V is TRBV6-1; tentative D call: TRBD1 (7 bases). The CDR3 is 15 residues long. Per the germline V gene, CDR1 is MNHNS and CDR2 is SASEGT. V was shortened by 1 base and J by 5 bases, with 14 bases between the two germline ends. The DNA of the CDR3 is TGTGCCAGCAGTGAAGAGGGGGCAGGGGGGGAGACCCAGTACTTC. Translating it yields CASSEEGAGGETQYF.

V usage is TRBV7-2 and J usage is TRBJ2-1; 8 nucleotides agree with TRBD2. CDR3 length equals 15 residues. Germline loops: CDR1 SGHTA, CDR2 FQGNSA. V lost 3 bases and J lost 10; bases outside the gene matches: 11. The CDR3 is CASSFSGGSLGEQFF. In DNA form, the CDR3 reads TGTGCCAGCAGCTTTTCGGGGGGGTCCCTTGGCGAGCAGTTCTTC. The entire variable domain, with the rest obtained from reference TRBV7-2 and TRBJ2-1, is as follows: GAGVSQSPSNKVTEKGKDVELRCDPISGHTALYWYRQSLGQGLEFLIYFQGNSAPDKSGLPSDRFSAERTGGSVSTLTIQRTQQEDSAVYLCASSFSGGSLGEQFFGPGTRLTVL.

This chain connects TRBV9 to TRBJ2-3; tentatively, D is TRBD2 (6 bases). With 4 bases removed from V and 0 bases from J, the gap between germline ends came to 18 bases. The CDR3 is 17 amino acids. Germline V CDR1 and CDR2: SGDLS, YYNGEE. The CDR3 bases are TGTGCCAGCAGCCCCGGGTCGGGGGTAGCTAGCACAGATACGCAGTATTTT. Its protein is CASSPGSGVASTDTQYF.

A single count supports this clone. This rearrangement joins TRBV5-6 to TRBJ2-5; perhaps TRBD2 as D (6 bases). The CDR3 contains 16 residues. Trimming pared 3 bases from V and 0 bases from J, leaving 15 bases between. Germline V gene sequence: CDR1 SGHDT, CDR2 YYEEEE. The CDR3 region is CASSSKRVEHQETQYF. The DNA of the CDR3 is TGTGCCAGCAGCTCAAAGCGGGTAGAACACCAAGAGACCCAGTACTTC.

The chain links TRBV11-2 to TRBJ2-1; D call uncertain. This CDR3 region has 14 residues. From germline, CDR1 is SGHAT and CDR2 FQNNGV. V lost 1 base, J lost 7 bases, and 11 bases lay in between. The CDR3 sequence is CASSLVVSQNEQFF. The CDR3 nucleotides read TGTGCCAGCAGCTTAGTTGTTAGCCAAAATGAGCAGTTCTTC.

V usage is TRBV2 and J usage is TRBJ2-5; 7 nucleotides match TRBD2. Unmatched junction bases numbered 5, after V lost 6 bases and J lost 4 bases. CDR1 and CDR2 from the germline V gene are SNHLY and FYNNEI. This CDR3 spans 13 amino acids. Here the CDR3 DNA reads TGTGCCAGCAGGGATTTAGCGGGAGAGACCCAGTACTTC. This sequence encodes CASRDLAGETQYF.

In regard to this clone: The same CDR3 also results from other DNA sequences found in this sample. The chain employs TRBV27 and TRBJ2-3; 11 nucleotides agree with TRBD2. The V segment lost 4 bases and the J segment 0 bases; nucleotides outside the gene matches: 0. Germline assignment: CDR1 MNHEY and CDR2 SMNVEV (reference sequence). The length of the CDR3 is 15 residues. The CDR3 loop reads CASSWTSGSTDTQYF. In DNA form, the CDR3 reads TGTGCCAGCAGTTGGACTAGCGGGAGCACAGATACGCAGTATTTT.

CDR3 nucleotides: TGTGCCAGCAGCTTAGGACAGCCTATCGAGACCCAGTACTTC. Its protein product is CASSLGQPIETQYF. The J gene is TRBJ2-5, the V gene TRBV7-6; tentative D call: TRBD1 (5 bases). Germline CDR1 reads SGHVS; CDR2 reads FNYEAQ. The CDR3 has 14 residues. Trimming took off 1 base at V and 5 bases at J, with 11 bases between the two ends.

The chain combines TRBV7-3 with TRBJ2-6; D ambiguous. Germline CDR1 SGHTA, CDR2 FQGTGA. The V gene lost 6 bases and the J gene lost 4 bases, with 10 bases spanning the gap. The CDR3 is made up of 14 amino acids. The CDR3 region has the DNA TGTGCCAGCAGTCTAACAGACGGGGCCAACGTCCTGACTTTC. The encoded protein is CASSLTDGANVLTF.

The V gene is TRBV6-6, the J gene TRBJ1-5; TRBD1 matches 8 bases. Germline V gives CDR1 MNHNY, CDR2 SVGAGI (reference sequence). J lost 5 bases, V lost 10 bases, and 7 bases had no gene match. The CDR3 covers 13 residues. The CDR3 DNA follows: TGTGCCACCCGGACAGGGACAGATCAGCCCCAGCATTTT. Translation gives CATRTGTDQPQHF.

The gene calls are TRBV5-3 and TRBJ1-4; unclear D gene. TRBV5-3 is recorded as an ORF, its role being uncertain. The CDR3 has 14 residues. The germline V and J ends were trimmed by 4 bases and 6 bases, with 13 bases remaining between them. The CDR3 DNA reads TGTGCCAGAAGCCCTCCTCCCTCTTATGAAAAACTGTTTTTT. Translating gives CARSPPPSYEKLFF.

The chain employs TRBV18 and TRBJ2-1, with D possibly being TRBD2 (5 bases). The germline V and J ends were trimmed by 2 bases and 8 bases, with 7 bases remaining between them. CDR3 size: 12 residues. CDR1 is KGHSH and CDR2 is LQKENI in the germline V gene. CDR3 in amino acids: CASSPSRDEQFF. For the CDR3, the DNA is TGTGCCAGCTCACCATCGAGGGATGAGCAGTTCTTC.

V gene TRBV9 combines with J gene TRBJ1-2; 8 bases align to TRBD1. The junction had 5 bases not matched to a gene; V was cut back by 3 bases and J by 4 bases. This CDR3 contains 14 residues. Germline V gene lookup returns CDR1 SGDLS and CDR2 YYNGEE. In DNA form, the CDR3 reads TGTGCCAGCAGCGGCAGGGGGCGGGCCTATGGCTACACCTTC. Its translation: CASSGRGRAYGYTF. Filled out from reference TRBV9 and TRBJ1-2, the complete variable domain reads DSGVTQTPKHLITATGQRVTLRCSPRSGDLSVYWYQQSLDQGLQFLIQYYNGEERAKGNILERFSAQQFPDLHSELNLSSLELGDSALYFCASSGRGRAYGYTFGSGTRLTVV.

The DNA for the CDR3 is TGTGCCTGGAGGGCGGGGACCTACGAGCAGTACTTC. Translating it yields CAWRAGTYEQYF. The chain joins TRBV30 to TRBJ2-7, with a weak D call TRBD2 (6 bases). Germline-derived CDR1 and CDR2 are GTSNPN and SVGIG (reference sequence). The CDR3 runs to 12 residues. With 3 bases removed from V and 2 bases from J, the gap between germline ends came to 8 bases.